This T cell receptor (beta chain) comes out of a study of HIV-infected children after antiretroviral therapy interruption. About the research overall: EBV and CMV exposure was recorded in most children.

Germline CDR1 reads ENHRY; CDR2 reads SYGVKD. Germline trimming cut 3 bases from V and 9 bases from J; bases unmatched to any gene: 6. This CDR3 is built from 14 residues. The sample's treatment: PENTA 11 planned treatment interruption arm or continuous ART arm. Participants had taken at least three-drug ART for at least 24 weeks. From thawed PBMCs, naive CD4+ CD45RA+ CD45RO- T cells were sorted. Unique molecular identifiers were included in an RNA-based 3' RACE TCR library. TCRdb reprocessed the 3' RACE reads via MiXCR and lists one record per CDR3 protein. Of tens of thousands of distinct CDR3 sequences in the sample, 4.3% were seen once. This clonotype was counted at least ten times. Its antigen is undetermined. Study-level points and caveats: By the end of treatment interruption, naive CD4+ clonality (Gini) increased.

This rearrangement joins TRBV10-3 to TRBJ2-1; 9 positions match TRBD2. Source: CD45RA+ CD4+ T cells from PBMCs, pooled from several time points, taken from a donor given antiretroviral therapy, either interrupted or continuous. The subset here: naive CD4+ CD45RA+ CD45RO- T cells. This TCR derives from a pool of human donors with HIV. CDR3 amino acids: CAISEGLAGSEQFF. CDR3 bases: TGTGCCATCAGTGAAGGTCTAGCGGGGAGTGAGCAGTTCTTC.